Listed below are T cell receptor beta chains from one sample, sequenced in a study of spatial heterogeneity in lung cancer. TCRdb reprocessed the 5' RACE reads via MiXCR and lists one record per CDR3 protein. Among about 6,900 distinct CDR3 sequences, around 3% were seen once, and the ten largest hold about a fifth. Sequencing was performed on lung tumor tissue, taken at surgery. All receptors derive from a male donor with early-stage non-small cell lung cancer. Each CDR3 is given with its conserved first and last residue. Each record gives: V gene, J gene, D gene, clone size, CDR3 DNA, CDR3 protein. A D gene is named only where the DNA matches it firmly. The size field reads once, few, many or a size class.

>TRBV2|TRBJ2-6|TRBD2|many
TGTGCCAGCACCCCTCGTAGCGGGGCAAACTCTGGGGCCAACGTCCTGACTTTC
CASTPRSGANSGANVLTF
>TRBV5-6|TRBJ2-3|TRBD2|many
TGTGCCAGCAGCTTCCAGCGGGGGTACACAGATACGCAGTATTTT
CASSFQRGYTDTQYF
>TRBV9|TRBJ2-5|TRBD2|medium-sized
TGTGCCAGCAGCTTCGGGACTAGCGGGGAGACCCAGTACTTC
CASSFGTSGETQYF
>TRBV27|TRBJ1-2|-|many
TGTGCCAGCAGTTCACAGGGAGGAGGCTACACCTTC
CASSSQGGGYTF
>TRBV10-3|TRBJ2-6|-|medium-sized
TGTGCCATCAGTGATGGAAGGGATGGGGCCAACGTCCTGACTTTC
CAISDGRDGANVLTF
>TRBV6-1|TRBJ1-5|-|many
TGTGCCAGCAACGACTACGGTCAGCCCCAGCATTTT
CASNDYGQPQHF
>TRBV29-1|TRBJ2-1|-|many
TGCAGCGATTGGGCTAGGGGGCGAGCGGGATACAATGAGCAGTTCTTC
CSDWARGRAGYNEQFF
>TRBV18|TRBJ1-2|-|many
TGTGCCAGCTCACCAAATCGTGGGAGGGCTTGGGATGGCTACACCTTC
CASSPNRGRAWDGYTF
>TRBV24-1|TRBJ2-3|TRBD1|many
TGTGCCACCAGTGAACAGGGGCGGACAGATACGCAGTATTTT
CATSEQGRTDTQYF
>TRBV12-3/TRBV12-4|TRBJ2-2|-|many
TGTGCCAGCAGTTTTACCGGGGAGCTGTTTTTT
CASSFTGELFF
>TRBV27|TRBJ2-1|TRBD2|many
TGTGCCAGCAGTTCTACGATCACCGGGACTAGCGGGATCCTCCGACAGAATGAGCAGTTCTTC
CASSSTITGTSGILRQNEQFF
>TRBV20-1|TRBJ2-1|TRBD2|many
TGCAGTGCTAGAGGCGGGGGGGCATATGATGAGCAGTTCTTC
CSARGGGAYDEQFF
>TRBV20-1|TRBJ2-7|-|medium-sized
TGCAGTGCCTCGGACTTATCCTACGAGCAGTACTTC
CSASDLSYEQYF
>TRBV10-2|TRBJ2-1|TRBD2|few
TGCGCCAGCAGTTTTAGCGGGGGGGCCGAAGAGCAGTTCTTC
CASSFSGGAEEQFF
>TRBV29-1|TRBJ2-7|-|many
TGCAGCGTTGTAGAGGTCTCCTACGAGCAGTACTTC
CSVVEVSYEQYF